Presented here are 29 T cell receptor beta chains from one specimen sequenced in a study of regulatory T cells in long-lasting Graves disease. Time point defined: newly diagnosed GD, antithyroid drugs for less than 3 months. The authors made the TCR library using RNA they extracted from PBMCs. Both iRepertoire HTBI primers and Arm-PCR of CDR3 regions were used to build the TCR beta libraries. MiXCR, applied by TCRdb to the multiplex PCR reads, yields one record per CDR3 protein. The data hold roughly 320,000 distinct CDR3 sequences, with 15% to 20% observed a single time. These data also formed part of another study, on T cells in Graves' hyperthyroidism and ophthalmopathy.

The material was peripheral blood mononuclear cells (PBMCs), obtained at new diagnosis, from a patient treated with antithyroid drugs. These receptors all come from a man in his forties with Graves disease.

The genes are TRBV12-3 or TRBV12-4 and TRBJ2-7; D is ambiguous. The V and J ends lost 0 bases and 3 bases respectively, with 6 bases between them. The CDR3 is 13 amino acids. CDR3 in amino acids: CASSLAHSYEQYF. The DNA of the CDR3 is TGTGCCAGCAGTTTAGCGCACAGCTACGAGCAGTACTTC.

Many counts were recorded for this clonotype. The J gene is TRBJ2-2, the V gene TRBV5-1; D remains unclear. V was shortened by 1 base and J by 5 bases, with 12 bases between the two germline ends. The CDR3 runs 15 residues. Germline lookup yields CDR1 SGHRS and CDR2 YFSETQ. CDR3 nucleotides: TGCGCCAGCAGCTTGATGTCGGTGGGAACCGGGGAGCTGTTTTTT. This codes for CASSLMSVGTGELFF.

This clonotype was detected many times. This sequence joins TRBV11-2 and TRBJ2-7; 8 bases map to TRBD1. Germline CDR1 SGHAT, CDR2 FQNNGV. V gave up 6 bases and J gave up 2 bases; unmatched junction bases: 6. The CDR3 sequence is 14 residues long. In DNA, the CDR3 is TGTGCCAGCAGACTCACGACAGGGGCCTACGAGCAGTACTTC. It translates to CASRLTTGAYEQYF.

This clonotype was counted between two and nine times. This rearrangement joins TRBV19 to TRBJ2-3; tentatively, D is TRBD1 or TRBD2 (6 bases each). The J call may not be correct, given that the DNA end is closer to TRBJ2-7. Germline V lookup: CDR1 LNHDA, CDR2 SQIVND (reference sequence). The CDR3 spans 13 residues. CDR3 amino acids: CASKPGGLNEQYF. CDR3 coding DNA: TGTGCCAGTAAGCCTGGGGGGCTGAACGAGCAGTACTTC.

In this sample, this clonotype turned up many times. This clone may be a read error of a much larger clone one base away. The rearrangement links TRBV18 to TRBJ2-7; no reliable D call. The CDR3 is 12 amino acids. V was trimmed by 2 bases and J by 2 bases, leaving 4 bases between them. CDR1 and CDR2 from the germline V gene are KGHSH and LQKENI. CDR3 amino acids: CASSPNPYEQYF. DNA for the CDR3: TGTGCCAGCTCACCAAACCCCTACGAGCAGTACTTC. Full variable domain (outside the CDR3, taken from reference TRBV18 and TRBJ2-7): NAGVMQNPRHLVRRRGQEARLRCSPMKGHSHVYWYRQLPEEGLKFMVYLQKENIIDESGMPKERFSAEFPKEGPSILRIQQVVRGDSAAYFCASSPNPYEQYFGPGTRLTVT.

The V gene is TRBV7-9, the J gene TRBJ2-7, with unresolved D. The germline V and J ends were trimmed by 1 base and 6 bases, with 7 bases remaining between them. Germline V CDR1 and CDR2: SEHNR, FQNEAQ (reference sequence). The CDR3 sequence is 12 residues long. The CDR3 nucleotides read TGTGCCAGCAGCTTAGGGTACTGCGAGCAGTACTTC. It specifies CASSLGYCEQYF.

About this clonotype itself: This may come from a read error, since a much larger clone is one base off. The chain joins TRBV4-1 to TRBJ2-1; the match to TRBD2 covers 8 bases. V was clipped by 2 bases and J by 10 bases; unmatched bases: 4. In germline, CDR1 is MGHRA, CDR2 YSYEKL. This CDR3 is built from 13 residues. CDR3 bases: TGCGCCAGCAGCCAAAACGTAGCGGGGGAGCAGTTCTTC. The encoded protein is CASSQNVAGEQFF.

This clonotype was counted many times. The gene calls are TRBV18 and TRBJ2-7; 9 nucleotides agree with TRBD2. Germline CDR1 and CDR2: KGHSH and LQKENI. The CDR3 is 15 amino acids. Losses at the gene ends were 2 bases for V and 2 bases for J; bases not matched to a gene: 4. This chain's CDR3 is CASSPMGGGAYEQYF. The DNA for the CDR3 is TGTGCCAGCTCACCAATGGGCGGGGGGGCCTACGAGCAGTACTTC.

Many counts were recorded for this clonotype. The V and J genes are TRBV28 and TRBJ1-4; TRBD1 matches at 9 bases. CDR3 length equals 16 residues. Looked up from germline, CDR1 is MDHEN and CDR2 is SYDVKM. V was clipped by 4 bases and J by 8 bases; unmatched bases: 11. CDR3 protein: CASSSWRDRENEKLFF. CDR3 sequence (DNA): TGTGCCAGCAGTTCTTGGCGGGACAGGGAAAACGAAAAACTGTTTTTT.

Many counts were recorded for this clonotype. The chain combines TRBV19 with TRBJ2-5, with 7 nucleotides matching TRBD2. Germline V gives CDR1 LNHDA, CDR2 SQIVND (reference sequence). The CDR3 extends over 15 amino acids. J gave up 0 bases and V 8 bases, and 9 bases lay outside the gene matches. This CDR3 reads CASALAGVYQETQYF. As DNA, the CDR3 is TGTGCCAGTGCCTTGGCGGGGGTGTACCAAGAGACCCAGTACTTC.

This clonotype has a count of ten or more. The CDR3 loop is CASSPKTGIGAYEQYF. For the CDR3, the DNA is TGTGCCAGCTCACCCAAAACAGGGATCGGCGCCTACGAGCAGTACTTC. V is TRBV18 and J is TRBJ2-7; TRBD1 is a possible D gene (6 bases). Trimming took off 3 bases at V and 2 bases at J, with 17 bases between the two ends. The CDR3 runs 16 residues. Germline loops: CDR1 KGHSH, CDR2 LQKENI.

This clonotype was recorded many times. The genes are TRBV18 and TRBJ1-5; D is ambiguous. Germline V gene sequence: CDR1 KGHSH, CDR2 LQKENI. This CDR3 contains 15 residues. V was shortened by 2 bases and J by 0 bases, with 8 bases between the two germline ends. CDR3 bases: TGTGCCAGCTCACCAAACGTTAATAGCAATCAGCCCCAGCATTTT. Translated, it gives CASSPNVNSNQPQHF.

This chain uses TRBV10-1 with TRBJ2-5; D tentatively fits TRBD1 or TRBD2 (5 bases each). Germline V gene lookup returns CDR1 WNHNN and CDR2 SYGVQD (reference sequence). This CDR3 comprises 14 residues. The V end lost 3 bases, the J end lost 4 bases, and 12 bases lay between the germline ends. The CDR3 DNA sequence: TGCGCCAGCAGTGATTGGGGGAGAGGAGAGACCCAGTACTTC. It codes for CASSDWGRGETQYF.

This clonotype was seen repeatedly, ten times or more. The chain links TRBV5-1 to TRBJ2-3; a weak D match, TRBD2 (6 bases). The CDR3 extends over 14 amino acids. V was trimmed by 2 bases and J by 7 bases, leaving 14 bases between them. Germline CDR1 SGHRS, CDR2 YFSETQ. Here the CDR3 reads CASSFVGGSNTQYF. The CDR3 DNA reads as TGCGCCAGCAGCTTCGTCGGGGGATCGAATACGCAGTATTTT.

This clonotype occurred many times. The gene calls are TRBV12-3 or TRBV12-4 and TRBJ1-4; the D is unclear. CDR3 length equals 12 residues. Trimming took off 6 bases at V and 8 bases at J, with 10 bases between the two ends. This CDR3 is CASREGNEKLFF. In DNA, the CDR3 is TGTGCCAGCAGAGAGGGAAACGAAAAACTGTTTTTT.

This clonotype was recorded at least ten times. The chain links TRBV27 to TRBJ1-6; D ambiguous. The V end was cut by 4 bases, the J end by 4 bases, with 8 bases between. The length of the CDR3 is 14 residues. The germline V gene has CDR1 MNHEY and CDR2 SMNVEV (reference sequence). The CDR3 here is CASSWSDYNSPLHF. The CDR3 nucleotides are TGTGCCAGCAGTTGGTCAGATTATAATTCACCCCTCCACTTT.

This clonotype was counted only a few times. The junction does not match germline at one end; this may be a read error. The rearrangement joins TRBV3-1 to TRBJ2-2, with D possibly called TRBD1 or TRBD2 (6 bases each). Germline V gene data show CDR1 as LGHDT and CDR2 as YNNKEL (reference sequence). This CDR3 spans 14 amino acids. The CDR3 reads CASSHGTVRRGLVF. The CDR3, as DNA: TGTGCCAGCAGCCACGGGACCGTCCGCCGGGGGCTGGTTTTT.

This clonotype has only a few counts. One end of the junction does not line up with germline, which may come from a read error. The V and J genes are TRBV5-1 and TRBJ1-5; 11 bases are shared with TRBD1. There are 15 residues in the CDR3. Germline V gives CDR1 SGHRS, CDR2 YFSETQ. For the CDR3, the DNA is TGCGCCAGCAGCCGGGGGACAGGGGGGAATCCGCCCCAGCATTTT. Its translation is CASSRGTGGNPPQHF.

This clonotype was counted many times. The chain recombines TRBV20-1 with TRBJ1-1; D remains unclear. This CDR3 comprises 14 residues. Germline CDR1 and CDR2: DFQATT and SNEGSKA (reference sequence). V lost 0 bases and J 2 bases, leaving 10 bases between the germline ends. The CDR3 region has the DNA TGCAGTGCTAGAGATCGGCACGGTAACACTGAAGCTTTCTTT. Translated: CSARDRHGNTEAFF.

In its sample, this clonotype was seen a few times. This chain uses TRBV28 with TRBJ2-7; D is uncertain. V lost 6 bases to trimming and J lost 2 bases, with 8 bases between them. Germline CDR1 is MDHEN and CDR2 is SYDVKM. The CDR3 has 12 amino acids. The CDR3 DNA is TGTGCCAGCAGCGACACGGCCTACGAGCAGTACTTC. Translating gives CASSDTAYEQYF. Looking up the rest from reference TRBV28 and TRBJ2-7 gives the full variable domain: DVKVTQSSRYLVKRTGEKVFLECVQDMDHENMFWYRQDPGLGLRLIYFSYDVKMKEKGDIPEGYSVSREKKERFSLILESASTNQTSMYLCASSDTAYEQYFGPGTRLTVT.

In the case of this clonotype: This could be a read error, since a much larger clone is one nucleotide away. V usage is TRBV4-2 and J usage is TRBJ1-2; D unclear. The length of the CDR3 is 12 residues. V was trimmed by 0 bases and J by 2 bases, leaving 1 base between them. CDR1 and CDR2 from the germline V gene are LGHNA and YNFKEQ. CDR3 nucleotides: TGTGCCAGCAGCCAAGAGAACTATGGCTACACCTTC. Its translation: CASSQENYGYTF.

This clonotype was recorded at least ten times. The chain recombines TRBV27 with TRBJ1-5; 7 nucleotides match TRBD1. V trimming: 6 bases; J trimming: 2 bases; junction bases outside the gene matches: 16. This CDR3 comprises 18 residues. Germline lookup yields CDR1 MNHEY and CDR2 SMNVEV (reference sequence). The CDR3 coding sequence is TGTGCCAGCAGACCCACTCCAAAGGACAGGAGGGGCAATCAGCCCCAGCATTTT. Its protein product is CASRPTPKDRRGNQPQHF.

The chain combines TRBV24-1 with TRBJ2-3, with D perhaps given as TRBD1 or TRBD2 (5 bases each). Deletions cut 3 bases from V and 6 bases from J, with 15 bases between. The CDR3 spans 15 residues. CDR1 is KGHDR and CDR2 is SFDVKD in the germline V gene. The DNA for the CDR3 is TGTGCCACCAGTGATACCGGGACCAGTGGGGATACGCAGTATTTT. As protein: CATSDTGTSGDTQYF.

This clonotype has a handful of counts. The chain combines TRBV15 with TRBJ1-4; D possibly corresponds to TRBD1 (6 bases). The germline CDR1 and CDR2 sequences are LNHNV and YYDKDF (reference sequence). This CDR3 is built from 15 residues. The V end was cut by 2 bases, the J end by 8 bases, with 15 bases between. CDR3 DNA sequence: TGTGCCACCAGCAGACACAGGGTACTAGAAGAAAAACTGTTTTTT. It codes for CATSRHRVLEEKLFF. The whole variable domain, filled in from reference TRBV15 and TRBJ1-4, reads DAMVIQNPRYQVTQFGKPVTLSCSQTLNHNVMYWYQQKSSQAPKLLFHYYDKDFNNEADTPDNFQSRRPNTSFCFLDIRSPGLGDTAMYLCATSRHRVLEEKLFFGSGTQLSVL.

V is TRBV27 and J is TRBJ2-2; D might be TRBD1 (6 bases). Per the germline V gene, CDR1 is MNHEY and CDR2 is SMNVEV (reference sequence). V was shortened by 5 bases and J by 6 bases, with 16 bases between the two germline ends. The CDR3 loop spans 15 amino acids. The CDR3 here is CASSEPGHRSGELFF. CDR3 in DNA: TGTGCCAGCAGTGAACCGGGACACCGGTCCGGGGAGCTGTTTTTT.

This clonotype occurred many times. The rearrangement joins TRBV24-1 to TRBJ2-3; D assignment may be TRBD1 or TRBD2 (5 bases each). V was pared by 3 bases and J by 4 bases, with 16 bases between. Germline CDR1 is KGHDR and CDR2 is SFDVKD. CDR3 size: 16 residues. The CDR3 nucleotides read TGTGCCACCAGTGATCGGGACCTAATCGGGGCAGATACGCAGTATTTT. Residues: CATSDRDLIGADTQYF.

Only a few counts were recorded for this clonotype. V is TRBV5-5 and J is TRBJ2-3; TRBD2 might be the D (5 bases). Germline V gene lookup returns CDR1 SGHKS and CDR2 YYEKEE (reference sequence). V was clipped by 4 bases and J by 8 bases, with 14 bases between them. This CDR3 spans 13 amino acids. The DNA of the CDR3 is TGTGCCAGCAGCCCCCAACTGAGCGGTACGCAGTATTTT. Translating it yields CASSPQLSGTQYF.

The chain joins TRBV5-4 to TRBJ1-2; D call uncertain. This CDR3 is 15 amino acids long. Germline V gives CDR1 SGHNT, CDR2 YYREEE (reference sequence). V was trimmed by 0 bases and J by 4 bases, leaving 13 bases between them. For the CDR3, the DNA is TGTGCCAGCAGCTTGGAGGCCGGGAGAATCTATGGCTACACCTTC. Its translation: CASSLEAGRIYGYTF.

This rearrangement joins TRBV28 to TRBJ2-3, with D possibly being TRBD1 or TRBD2 (6 bases each). This CDR3 comprises 17 residues. V shed 4 bases and J shed 4 bases, with 21 bases lying between them. CDR1 is MDHEN and CDR2 is SYDVKM in the germline V gene. For the CDR3, the DNA is TGTGCCAGCAGTTCCGTTCAGGGGCGCGGGATGTCAGATACGCAGTATTTT. Translation: CASSSVQGRGMSDTQYF.